Each of the 27 T cell receptor beta chains below was sequenced from the same sample in a study of OX40 agonist ivuxolimab in advanced cancers. Measured with immunoSEQ multiplex PCR; TCRdb has only the in-frame clones, and not every one. The table records roughly 50,000 clones, approximately 80% of them present only once. The specimen was CD4+ or CD8+ T cells sorted from blood, collected in a trial of the OX40 agonist ivuxolimab. The source of these receptors is an adult with an advanced solid tumor such as melanoma, head and neck, liver or kidney cancer.

The rearrangement joins TRBV7-6 to TRBJ2-2; D ambiguous. Germline loops: CDR1 SGHVS, CDR2 FNYEAQ. This CDR3 contains 14 residues. V was pared by 6 bases and J by 2 bases, with 10 bases between. The CDR3 is CASRPLSNTGELFF. The CDR3 nucleotides are TGTGCCAGCAGACCCCTCTCCAACACCGGGGAGCTGTTTTTT. Using reference TRBV7-6 and TRBJ2-2 for the parts outside the CDR3, the full variable domain is GAGVSQSPRYKVTKRGQDVALRCDPISGHVSLYWYRQALGQGPEFLTYFNYEAQQDKSGLPNDRFSAERPEGSISTLTIQRTEQRDSAMYRCASRPLSNTGELFFGEGSRLTVL.

This clone has just a few counts. This CDR3 is CASSRQVYSNQPQHF. In DNA form, the CDR3 reads TGTGCCAGCAGCCGACAGGTTTATAGCAATCAGCCCCAGCATTTT. The rearrangement joins TRBV7-2 to TRBJ1-5; TRBD1 is a possible D gene (6 bases). The CDR3 consists of 15 residues. V lost 5 bases, J lost 0 bases, and 11 bases lay in between. Germline loops: CDR1 SGHTA, CDR2 FQGNSA. Full variable domain (outside the CDR3, taken from reference TRBV7-2 and TRBJ1-5): GAGVSQSPSNKVTEKGKDVELRCDPISGHTALYWYRQSLGQGLEFLIYFQGNSAPDKSGLPSDRFSAERTGGSVSTLTIQRTQQEDSAVYLCASSRQVYSNQPQHFGDGTRLSIL.

The chain couples TRBV30 to TRBJ1-4; D is undetermined. Germline-derived CDR1 and CDR2 are GTSNPN and SVGIG (reference sequence). The CDR3 runs to 14 residues. The V end lost 1 base, the J end lost 5 bases, and 11 bases lay between the germline ends. The CDR3 DNA reads TGTGCCTGGAGTGGGACGGTTTTAAATGAAAAACTGTTTTTT. Its protein is CAWSGTVLNEKLFF.

Note on this clone: One end of the junction varies from germline; a read error may be responsible. The V gene is TRBV2, the J gene TRBJ1-1; TRBD1 is a possible D gene (5 bases). Germline V gene sequence: CDR1 SNHLY, CDR2 FYNNEI. The CDR3 is 13 residues long. CDR3 region: CASSGDWNAEAFF. The CDR3 DNA reads TGTGCCAGCAGTGGGGACTGGAACGCTGAAGCTTTCTTT.

J is TRBJ1-5 and V is TRBV23-1; D is possibly TRBD1 (6 bases). TRBV23-1 is reported as an ORF; its role is uncertain. The V and J ends lost 0 bases and 5 bases respectively, with 17 bases between them. There are 17 residues in the CDR3. CDR3 amino acids: CASSQSVNRDIHQPQHF. DNA of the CDR3: TGCGCCAGCAGTCAATCCGTTAACAGGGATATCCATCAGCCCCAGCATTTT.

V is TRBV5-1 and J is TRBJ1-2; weak D call: TRBD1 (6 bases). V lost 4 bases to trimming and J lost 5 bases, with 18 bases between them. This CDR3 is 15 amino acids long. CDR1 and CDR2 (germline): SGHRS, YFSETQ. The CDR3 bases are TGCGCCAGCAGCGGTGGGACATTCCCGGGGTATGGCTACACCTTC. This translates into CASSGGTFPGYGYTF.

This chain uses TRBV5-1 with TRBJ2-6; D is undetermined. This CDR3 comprises 15 residues. Trimming removed 7 bases at V and 1 base at J, with 12 bases between. CDR1 and CDR2 (germline): SGHRS, YFSETQ. The CDR3 DNA follows: TGCGCCAGCTATCCCGGAAGTTCTGGGGCCAACGTCCTGACTTTC. It translates to CASYPGSSGANVLTF.

CDR3: CASGLVLDRYSNQPQHF. CDR3 nucleotides: TGTGCTAGTGGTTTGGTACTGGACAGGTATAGCAATCAGCCCCAGCATTTT. The chain recombines TRBV12-5 with TRBJ1-5; 7 bases match TRBD1. Per germline, CDR1 LGHNT and CDR2 FRNRAP. The CDR3 is 17 residues long. J lost 0 bases, V lost 0 bases, and 5 bases had no gene match.

The chain has TRBV5-5 and TRBJ2-5, with D maybe TRBD1 (6 bases). Germline CDR1 SGHKS, CDR2 YYEKEE (reference sequence). The CDR3 loop spans 16 amino acids. V shed 4 bases and J shed 4 bases, with 20 bases lying between them. CDR3 sequence: CASSTGTSRSRETQYF. In DNA form, the CDR3 reads TGTGCCAGCAGCACGGGGACAAGTCGTTCGAGAGAGACCCAGTACTTC.

The V and J genes are TRBV5-4 and TRBJ2-1; TRBD1 matches at 8 bases. The J segment lost 0 bases and the V segment lost 4 bases, leaving 12 bases of the junction unmatched. The CDR3 spans 18 residues. Germline V gene data show CDR1 as SGHNT and CDR2 as YYREEE (reference sequence). CDR3 in DNA: TGTGCCAGCAGCCCACAGGGGGGATCGGCGAGCTCCTACAATGAGCAGTTCTTC. Amino acid sequence: CASSPQGGSASSYNEQFF.

The chain combines TRBV6-5 with TRBJ2-7; TRBD2 is a possible D gene (6 bases). Germline V gene data show CDR1 as MNHEY and CDR2 as SVGAGI. The CDR3 runs 12 residues. V was clipped by 7 bases and J by 2 bases, with 9 bases between them. The CDR3 spells CASNSGAYEQYF. The CDR3, as DNA: TGTGCCAGCAACTCGGGAGCCTACGAGCAGTACTTC.

This clone was seen a few times. The gene calls are TRBV2 and TRBJ1-5, with D possibly TRBD1 on 6 matching bases. V shed 1 base and J shed 3 bases, with 10 bases lying between them. The germline V gene has CDR1 SNHLY and CDR2 FYNNEI. This CDR3 has 15 residues. The CDR3 sequence: CASSEGTVSNQPQHF. In nucleotides, the CDR3 is TGTGCCAGCAGTGAAGGGACAGTGTCCAATCAGCCCCAGCATTTT.

This clone was seen once. This chain connects TRBV5-1 to TRBJ2-1, with D perhaps assigned TRBD1 or TRBD2 (5 bases each). Germline loops: CDR1 SGHRS, CDR2 YFSETQ. The V end was cut by 0 bases, the J end by 4 bases, with 11 bases between. CDR3 length: 15 amino acids. Here the CDR3 reads CASSLAGAMYNEQFF. As DNA, the CDR3 is TGCGCCAGCAGCTTGGCCGGGGCTATGTACAATGAGCAGTTCTTC.

This clone was recorded only once. V and J are TRBV9 and TRBJ1-2; TRBD1 might be the D (6 bases). The germline CDR1 and CDR2 sequences are SGDLS and YYNGEE. The CDR3 extends over 15 amino acids. Between the trimmed V and J ends, which lost 0 bases and 0 bases, there was a span of 9 bases. In DNA, the CDR3 is TGTGCCAGCAGCGTAGTCGGGGGCCCTAACTATGGCTACACCTTC. Translated, it gives CASSVVGGPNYGYTF.

V and J are TRBV6-1 and TRBJ2-1, with TRBD1 identical over 8 bases. Trimming removed 2 bases from V and 3 bases from J; junction bases left unmatched: 9. Germline CDR1 and CDR2: MNHNS and SASEGT. The CDR3 is 17 amino acids. CDR3 sequence: CASSEYKRTGRYNEQFF. In nucleotides, the CDR3 is TGTGCCAGCAGTGAATACAAAAGGACAGGGCGCTACAATGAGCAGTTCTTC.

This clone was detected a few times. The chain couples TRBV5-1 to TRBJ1-4; the D gene is possibly TRBD1 (6 bases). The germline V and J ends were trimmed by 7 bases and 1 base, with 14 bases remaining between them. The germline gives CDR1 SGHRS, CDR2 YFSETQ. The CDR3 totals 15 residues. DNA for the CDR3: TGCGCCAGCGGCCTGACAGGCCAAACTAATGAAAAACTGTTTTTT. This gives the protein CASGLTGQTNEKLFF.

The CDR3 here is CASSPRKGAYNSPLHF. DNA of the CDR3: TGCGCCAGCAGCCCCCGGAAAGGGGCCTATAATTCACCCCTCCACTTT. The gene calls are TRBV4-3 and TRBJ1-6; tentatively, D is TRBD1 (5 bases). The length of the CDR3 is 16 residues. The V and J ends lost 4 bases and 2 bases respectively, with 12 bases between them. Germline CDR1 LGHNA, CDR2 YSLEER.

In this sample, this clone turned up a few times. The chain links TRBV30 to TRBJ2-4, with D possibly TRBD1 on 6 matching bases. This CDR3 is 14 amino acids long. Germline V gene lookup returns CDR1 GTSNPN and CDR2 SVGIG (reference sequence). Trimming removed 4 bases at V and 6 bases at J, with 16 bases between. For the CDR3, the DNA is TGTGCCTGGAATTGGGGGCGCGGAGTAAACATTCAGTACTTC. This translates into CAWNWGRGVNIQYF.

The chain recombines TRBV4-1 with TRBJ2-3; the D is unclear. Germline assignment: CDR1 MGHRA and CDR2 YSYEKL. V was clipped by 2 bases and J by 6 bases, with 9 bases between them. The CDR3 has 13 residues. CDR3 nucleotide sequence: TGCGCCAGCAGCCAACTCATCCTTGATACGCAGTATTTT. Its translation is CASSQLILDTQYF.

This clone was seen only a few times. The chain combines TRBV15 with TRBJ2-4; the match to TRBD2 covers 9 bases. The CDR3 has 19 residues. CDR1 is LNHNV, CDR2 YYDKDF, per germline (reference sequence). The J segment lost 6 bases and the V segment lost 0 bases, leaving 15 bases of the junction unmatched. The CDR3 spells CATSREGLGAGGRTNIQYF. The CDR3 DNA is TGTGCCACCAGCAGAGAGGGCCTCGGAGCGGGAGGACGAACAAACATTCAGTACTTC.

This clone showed up just once. V usage is TRBV28 and J usage is TRBJ1-2; 8 bases fit TRBD1. The J segment lost 4 bases and the V segment lost 6 bases, leaving 19 bases of the junction unmatched. CDR1 is MDHEN, CDR2 SYDVKM, per germline. This CDR3 region has 18 residues. The CDR3 here is CASRPTSGRGRFTYGYTF. The CDR3 coding sequence is TGTGCCAGCAGGCCTACTTCGGGCAGGGGGCGCTTCACCTATGGCTACACCTTC.

The chain combines TRBV15 with TRBJ2-3; 11 nucleotides align to TRBD1. Germline lookup yields CDR1 LNHNV and CDR2 YYDKDF (reference sequence). The V gene end was trimmed by 5 bases and the J gene end by 5 bases; junction bases not matched to a gene: 3. The length of the CDR3 is 14 residues. CDR3 nucleotides: TGTGCCACCAGCCGGGGACAGGGGGTAGATACGCAGTATTTT. Its translation: CATSRGQGVDTQYF.

The chain recombines TRBV7-9 with TRBJ1-3; D possibly corresponds to TRBD1 (6 bases). The V and J ends lost 4 bases and 2 bases respectively, with 9 bases between them. CDR1 SEHNR and CDR2 FQNEAQ come from the germline V gene (reference sequence). CDR3 length equals 14 residues. Here the CDR3 reads CASSSQGTGNTIYF. The CDR3 DNA reads TGTGCCAGCAGCTCCCAGGGGACTGGAAACACCATATATTTT.

The chain joins TRBV6-1 to TRBJ1-5; D gene uncertain. This CDR3 has 14 amino acids. Germline loops: CDR1 MNHNS, CDR2 SASEGT. Trimming removed 3 bases from V and 2 bases from J, with 8 bases in between. Here the CDR3 DNA reads TGTGCCAGCAGTGACGCGGGAGGCAATCAGCCCCAGCATTTT. It yields the protein CASSDAGGNQPQHF.

The CDR3, as DNA: TGTGCCAGCTCACCACGCTCAGGGGGCCCTAACTATGGCTACACCTTC. Its protein product is CASSPRSGGPNYGYTF. The rearrangement links TRBV18 to TRBJ1-2; 8 bases align to TRBD1. Germline CDR1 KGHSH, CDR2 LQKENI. V shed 1 base, J shed 0 bases, and the junction held 4 bases outside the gene matches. The CDR3 contains 16 residues.

The chain employs TRBV7-8 and TRBJ2-7, with 12 bases identical to TRBD1. CDR1 SGHVS and CDR2 FQNEAQ come from the germline V gene. The CDR3 runs to 16 residues. The junction had 4 bases not matched to a gene; V was cut back by 1 base and J by 3 bases. The CDR3 region has the DNA TGTGCCAGCAGCTTAGGAGGGACAGGGGGCTTCTACGAGCAGTACTTC. This translates into CASSLGGTGGFYEQYF.

This chain links TRBV6-5 with TRBJ1-5; 9 nucleotides match TRBD1. The CDR3 extends over 15 amino acids. After removal of 6 bases from V and 4 bases from J, the junction contained 7 bases not matched to a gene. The germline gives CDR1 MNHEY, CDR2 SVGAGI. CDR3 DNA: TGTGCCAGCAGGATTACCGGGACAGGGAATCAGCCCCAGCATTTT. Amino acids: CASRITGTGNQPQHF.